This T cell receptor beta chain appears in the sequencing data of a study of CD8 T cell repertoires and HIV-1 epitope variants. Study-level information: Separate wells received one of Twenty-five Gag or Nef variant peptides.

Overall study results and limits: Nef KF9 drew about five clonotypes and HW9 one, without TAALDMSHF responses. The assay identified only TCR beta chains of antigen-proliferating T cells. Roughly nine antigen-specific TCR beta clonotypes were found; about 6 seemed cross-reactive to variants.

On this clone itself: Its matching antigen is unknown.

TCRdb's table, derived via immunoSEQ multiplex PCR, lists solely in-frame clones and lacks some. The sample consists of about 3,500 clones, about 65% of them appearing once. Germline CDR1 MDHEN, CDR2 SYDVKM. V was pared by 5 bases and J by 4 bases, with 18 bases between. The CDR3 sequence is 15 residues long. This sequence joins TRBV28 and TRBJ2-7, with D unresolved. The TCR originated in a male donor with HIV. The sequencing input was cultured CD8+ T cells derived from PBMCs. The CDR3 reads CASSTEDLGVYEQYF. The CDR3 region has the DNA TGTGCCAGCAGTACCGAGGACCTGGGCGTTTACGAGCAGTACTTC.